This T cell receptor beta chain emerged from a study of cytomegalovirus exposure and HLA in healthy donors. Findings of the study overall: An analysis that was carried out later associated 16,951 TCR beta sequences with HLA alleles at 0.05 false discovery rate. In a later analysis, parvovirus B19, influenza, CMV and Epstein-Barr virus appeared linked to several top co-occurrence clusters. Later on, a genetic analysis was performed. It linked a missense variant in DCLRE1C with V- and J-gene trimming of TCR beta.

Comment on this clone: Its antigen is currently unknown.

After removal of 2 bases from V and 4 bases from J, the junction contained 3 bases not matched to a gene. The CDR3 is 14 residues long. From germline, CDR1 is MNHEY and CDR2 SVGAGI. A multiplex PCR was run with 60 Vbeta primers and 13 Jbeta primers. Profiled with immunoSEQ multiplex PCR; TCRdb holds only in-frame clones, not every one. This sample yields more than 80,000 clones, of which under 80% are seen a single time; around 5.8% belongs to the top ten. Material: PBMCs. The chain recombines TRBV6-5 with TRBJ2-5, with 8 bases lining up with TRBD1. The source of this sequence is a woman aged 45-65 years in good health and CMV-seropositive. The CDR3 bases are TGTGCCAGCAGTTACCCTGACAGGGGAGAGACCCAGTACTTC. This codes for CASSYPDRGETQYF.